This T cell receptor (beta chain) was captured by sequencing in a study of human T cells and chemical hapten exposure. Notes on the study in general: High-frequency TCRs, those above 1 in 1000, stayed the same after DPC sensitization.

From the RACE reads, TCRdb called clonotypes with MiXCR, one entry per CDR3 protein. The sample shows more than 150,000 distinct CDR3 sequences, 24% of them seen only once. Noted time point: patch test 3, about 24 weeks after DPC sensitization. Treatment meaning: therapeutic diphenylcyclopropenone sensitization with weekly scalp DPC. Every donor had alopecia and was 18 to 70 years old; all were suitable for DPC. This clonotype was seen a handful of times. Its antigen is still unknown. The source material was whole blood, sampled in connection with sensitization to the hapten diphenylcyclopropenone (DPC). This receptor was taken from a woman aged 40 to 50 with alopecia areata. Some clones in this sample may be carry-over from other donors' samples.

This CDR3 reads CASSPSSGNEQFF. The CDR3 DNA sequence: TGTGCCAGCTCACCGTCTAGCGGCAATGAGCAGTTCTTC. V and J are TRBV18 and TRBJ2-1; 7 bases match TRBD2. There are 13 residues in the CDR3. Germline V gives CDR1 KGHSH, CDR2 LQKENI. V shed 3 bases and J 6 bases; nucleotides not matched to a gene: 2.